Listed below are T cell receptor beta chains from one sample, sequenced in a study of cytomegalovirus exposure and HLA in healthy donors. The protocol was immunoSEQ multiplex PCR, while the TCRdb copy is restricted to in-frame clones and leaves out a portion. This sample carries roughly 150,000 clones, around two thirds of them seen once, and the ten largest clones take about 10%. The sample taken for sequencing was PBMCs. The receptors derive from a man aged 25-45 years in good health and CMV-seropositive. Both conserved end residues are part of each CDR3. A D gene is named only where the DNA matches it firmly. Where a row states a size, it is once, few, many or the class of an expanded clone; other rows omit it.

J,size,V,D,DNA,CDR3
TRBJ1-4,once,TRBV19,TRBD1,TGTGCCAGTGGGGCGGGACAGGCGGCTACAACTAATGAAAAACTGTTTTTT,CASGAGQAATTNEKLFF
TRBJ2-7,-,TRBV27,-,TGTGCCAGCAGGGAGGGGAGGGAGCAGTACTTC,CASREGREQYF
TRBJ2-5,-,TRBV19,TRBD1,TGTGCCAGATACTCCTCCGGGACAGGGGGCTGGGAGACCCAGTACTTC,CARYSSGTGGWETQYF
TRBJ2-3,-,TRBV29-1,TRBD1,TGCAGCGCTGGGGACAGGGGGCGGTCAGATACGCAGTATTTT,CSAGDRGRSDTQYF
TRBJ1-4,-,TRBV9,-,TGTGCCAGCAGCAAGGCTCTAGCGGGTGAAAAACTGTTTTTT,CASSKALAGEKLFF
TRBJ1-4,few,TRBV28,-,TGTGCCAGCAGTTTCAGACTAGCGGGGGAAAAACTGTTTTTT,CASSFRLAGEKLFF
TRBJ1-1,-,TRBV4-1,-,TGCGCCAGCAGCCAAGGGACAGCCCATGGGGGCACTGAAGCTTTCTTT,CASSQGTAHGGTEAFF
TRBJ2-7,-,TRBV10-3,-,TGTGCCATCATGGGGGGGCCGATAAGCTCCTACGAGCAGTACTTC,CAIMGGPISSYEQYF
TRBJ2-1,-,TRBV19,TRBD1,TGTGCCAGTAGTATCGGGACAGGGAGATACAATGAGCAGTTCTTC,CASSIGTGRYNEQFF
TRBJ1-2,few,TRBV28,TRBD1,TGTGCCAGCAGTTTTGGAGTAGAGTCTTGGCTCGGACAGGGGTATTATGGCTACACCTTC,CASSFGVESWLGQGYYGYTF
TRBJ2-7,-,TRBV7-2,TRBD1,TGTGCCAGCAGCGCCCGGACAGGGGGGGAGCAGTACTTC,CASSARTGGEQYF
TRBJ1-1,-,TRBV19,-,TGTGCCAGTAGTATAGCGGGCACTGAAGCTTTCTTT,CASSIAGTEAFF
TRBJ2-5,-,TRBV18,-,TGTGCCAGCTCACGAAGAAGAGGTTACCAAGAGACCCAGTACTTC,CASSRRRGYQETQYF
TRBJ2-3,-,TRBV27,-,TGTGCCAGCCCACCGTACTATGGAGGTACGCAGTATTTT,CASPPYYGGTQYF
TRBJ2-3,-,TRBV27,-,TGTGCCAGCAGTTCGGGGTCTAGCACAGATACGCAGTATTTT,CASSSGSSTDTQYF
TRBJ2-7,-,TRBV6-5,-,TGTGCCAGCAGTTCCAACTATCCGACAGCTCGGGAGCAGTACTTC,CASSSNYPTAREQYF
TRBJ1-2,few,TRBV6-1,-,TGTGCCAGCAGTGAAGCCGAACAGTATGGCTACACCTTC,CASSEAEQYGYTF
TRBJ1-2,-,TRBV5-4,-,TGTGCCAGCAGCTTGGCCGGCAGGGACTATGGCTACACCTTC,CASSLAGRDYGYTF
TRBJ2-7,-,TRBV7-9,-,TGTGCCAGCAGCTTAAGACAGGATGGGGACGAGCAGTACTTC,CASSLRQDGDEQYF
TRBJ2-7,-,TRBV12-5,TRBD2,TGTGCTAGCTGGACTAGCGGGGTCTACGAGCAGTACTTC,CASWTSGVYEQYF
TRBJ2-7,-,TRBV5-6,-,TGTGCCAGCAGCTTGGGGGGGGACCCTCTCTACGAGCAGTACTTC,CASSLGGDPLYEQYF
TRBJ2-2,-,TRBV27,-,TGTGCCAGCAGTTTATCCGGGCTAGCGATTAACACCGGGGAGCTGTTTTTT,CASSLSGLAINTGELFF
TRBJ2-3,-,TRBV7-3,-,TGTGCCAGCAGCCCCGGGGTCGACTTCACAGATACGCAGTATTTT,CASSPGVDFTDTQYF
TRBJ1-5,-,TRBV18,TRBD1,TGTGCCAGCTCACCAACCCAGGGGGGCAATCAGCCCCAGCATTTT,CASSPTQGGNQPQHF
TRBJ1-2,-,TRBV6-5,TRBD1,TGTGCCAGCCTTCAGGGGGGCTATGGCTACACCTTC,CASLQGGYGYTF
TRBJ2-3,-,TRBV7-9,TRBD1,TGTGCCAGCAGCTGGACAGGGGGAAGCACAGATACGCAGTATTTT,CASSWTGGSTDTQYF
TRBJ2-7,-,TRBV2,-,TGTGCCAGCAGTGACCTAGTTACCAATGGCGAGCAGTACTTC,CASSDLVTNGEQYF
TRBJ2-7,few,TRBV11-1,TRBD2,TGTGCCAGCAGCTCGACGACTAGCGGGAGAATCTACGAGCAGTACTTC,CASSSTTSGRIYEQYF
TRBJ2-4,-,TRBV5-1,-,TGCGCCAGCAGCTTGGGACGAGGCGAAAACATTCAGTACTTC,CASSLGRGENIQYF
TRBJ1-1,-,TRBV10-3,-,TGTGCCATCAGTGAGCGGTACAACACTGAAGCTTTCTTT,CAISERYNTEAFF
TRBJ1-2,-,TRBV4-1,-,TGCGCCAGCAGCCAAGCGCGTCCGGCAGTGAAGGGAGCTAACTATGGCTACACCTTC,CASSQARPAVKGANYGYTF
TRBJ2-5,-,TRBV2,-,TGTGCCTCAACAGGACCCCCTGAAGAGACCCAGTACTTC,CASTGPPEETQYF
TRBJ2-2,-,TRBV2,-,TGTGCCAGCAACCAGGACACCGGGGAGCTGTTTTTT,CASNQDTGELFF
TRBJ2-7,-,TRBV28,TRBD2,TGTGCCAGCAGTTTCCCCGTAGCGGGAGTGGGCTACGAGCAGTACTTC,CASSFPVAGVGYEQYF
TRBJ2-7,-,TRBV6-6,-,TGTGCCAGCAGACCCGACAGTTACTACGAGCAGTACTTC,CASRPDSYYEQYF
TRBJ1-5,once,TRBV7-9,-,TGTGCCAGCAGCCACATAGGAGTAAATCAGCCCCAGCATTTT,CASSHIGVNQPQHF
TRBJ2-3,-,TRBV29-1,TRBD2,TGCAGCGTTGAGGGGGGGAGAAGCACAGATACGCAGTATTTT,CSVEGGRSTDTQYF
TRBJ1-3,-,TRBV5-1,-,TGCGCCAGCAGCATAGAGAAGGGGACTGGAAACACCATATATTTT,CASSIEKGTGNTIYF
TRBJ2-1,-,TRBV19,-,TGTGCCAGTAGTATACCCCCGGACCCGGGGAACAATGAGCAGTTCTTC,CASSIPPDPGNNEQFF
TRBJ1-5,-,TRBV27,-,TGTGCCAGCAGTTTAGGGGGGATTCAGCCCCAGCATTTT,CASSLGGIQPQHF
TRBJ1-3,-,TRBV7-8,-,TGTGCCAGCAGCTTAGGGTCCAGCTCTGGAAACACCATATATTTT,CASSLGSSSGNTIYF
TRBJ2-7,-,TRBV4-1,TRBD1,TGCGCCAGCAGCCTGGCCCCCGGACAGGGAGTCTACGAGCAGTACTTC,CASSLAPGQGVYEQYF
TRBJ2-1,-,TRBV7-3,TRBD2,TGTGCCAGCAGCGGGCGGGAGAGCTCCTACAATGAGCAGTTCTTC,CASSGRESSYNEQFF
TRBJ2-7,-,TRBV6-4,TRBD1,TGTGCCAGCAGTTACGGGACAGGGGACGAGCAGTACTTC,CASSYGTGDEQYF
TRBJ1-5,once,TRBV30,-,TGTGCCTGGAGTTGGGCAGGTAATAGCAATCAGCCCCAGCATTTT,CAWSWAGNSNQPQHF
TRBJ2-7,few,TRBV5-4,TRBD2,TGTGCCAGCAGCTCGGGACTAGCGGGAATCTACGAGCAGTACTTC,CASSSGLAGIYEQYF
TRBJ2-1,-,TRBV4-1,-,TGCGCCAGCAGCCTTAATAGCGACCCGTACAATGAGCAGTTCTTC,CASSLNSDPYNEQFF
TRBJ1-2,once,TRBV6-5,-,TGTGCCAGCAGCCACCAGGACAGTCTGCGGGGCTACACCTTC,CASSHQDSLRGYTF
TRBJ2-1,-,TRBV7-2,TRBD2,TGTGCCAGCAGCGCGGCGGGACTAGCGGGTTACAATGAGCAGTTCTTC,CASSAAGLAGYNEQFF
TRBJ2-7,-,TRBV28,TRBD2,TGTGCCAGCAGCCCGGGGGTAGCGGGAACCTACGAGCAGTACTTC,CASSPGVAGTYEQYF
TRBJ2-7,-,TRBV6-5,TRBD1,TGTGCCAGCAGTTACCGGACAGGGTCCGGCTACGAGCAGTACTTC,CASSYRTGSGYEQYF
TRBJ2-7,-,TRBV5-1,-,TGCGCCAGCAGCTTGGCCGTCCAGGGGACCTACGAGCAGTACTTC,CASSLAVQGTYEQYF
TRBJ2-1,-,TRBV6-1,-,TGTGCCAGCAGCCGGGACATCTACAATGAGCAGTTCTTC,CASSRDIYNEQFF